Shown below are 18 T cell receptor beta chains from a single sample sequenced in a study of T cell changes during pregnancy in multiple sclerosis. Produced via immunoSEQ multiplex PCR; TCRdb's table is partial and in-frame only. This sample has about 110,000 clones, with 85% to 95% found just once. Sample: peripheral blood, taken in the third trimester of pregnancy. These receptors were taken from a female donor in good health, enrolled as a control in a pregnancy study.

V gene TRBV5-8 combines with J gene TRBJ2-7; 9 bases are a match to TRBD1. After removal of 4 bases from V and 6 bases from J, the junction contained 8 bases not matched to a gene. CDR1 and CDR2 (germline): SGHTS, YDEGEE. This CDR3 region has 14 residues. The CDR3 nucleotides are TGTGCCAGCAGCGCCGACAGGGGGAGGGGCGAGCAGTACTTC. Its protein is CASSADRGRGEQYF.

The chain carries TRBV19 and TRBJ1-5, with no clear D. This CDR3 region has 16 residues. The V end was cut by 2 bases, the J end by 2 bases, with 13 bases between. Germline V CDR1 and CDR2: LNHDA, SQIVND (reference sequence). DNA of the CDR3: TGTGCCAGTAGTATAAGTAGGCAGCTAGGCAATCAGCCCCAGCATTTT. Protein sequence: CASSISRQLGNQPQHF.

The chain joins TRBV7-2 to TRBJ1-5, with TRBD1 matching over 9 bases. J was trimmed by 6 bases and V by 6 bases; bases with no gene match: 9. This CDR3 region has 15 residues. Germline loops: CDR1 SGHTA, CDR2 FQGNSA. CDR3 amino acids: CASSFSGQGRQPQHF. The CDR3 DNA follows: TGTGCCAGCAGTTTTAGTGGACAGGGGCGTCAGCCCCAGCATTTT. Combining the CDR3 with reference TRBV7-2 and TRBJ1-5 gives the whole variable domain GAGVSQSPSNKVTEKGKDVELRCDPISGHTALYWYRQSLGQGLEFLIYFQGNSAPDKSGLPSDRFSAERTGGSVSTLTIQRTQQEDSAVYLCASSFSGQGRQPQHFGDGTRLSIL.

The J gene is TRBJ2-2, the V gene TRBV6-5; 9 bases fit TRBD2. V shed 2 bases and J 6 bases; nucleotides not matched to a gene: 1. Germline V gives CDR1 MNHEY, CDR2 SVGAGI. The CDR3 consists of 14 residues. The CDR3 protein is CASSYASGAGELFF. CDR3 bases: TGTGCCAGCAGTTACGCTAGCGGGGCCGGGGAGCTGTTTTTT.

V and J are TRBV27 and TRBJ2-1, with D maybe TRBD1 (6 bases). CDR1 MNHEY and CDR2 SMNVEV come from the germline V gene (reference sequence). The CDR3 is 18 residues long. Trimming removed 4 bases from V and 6 bases from J, with 25 bases in between. In DNA, the CDR3 is TGTGCCAGCAGTTCTCCTACCGGCACAGGGCTTGGTGGCAATGAGCAGTTCTTC. Translating gives CASSSPTGTGLGGNEQFF.

This clone is a singleton in its sample. This chain connects TRBV4-3 to TRBJ1-2; no clear D gene. The CDR3 runs 15 residues. V was clipped by 2 bases and J by 7 bases, with 17 bases between them. In germline, CDR1 is LGHNA, CDR2 YSLEER. DNA for the CDR3: TGCGCCAGCAGCCAATCCGCCGACGGGATTTCTGGCTACACCTTC. Translated: CASSQSADGISGYTF.

The chain links TRBV7-4 to TRBJ1-1, with D unclear. V was trimmed by 5 bases and J by 5 bases, leaving 12 bases between them. Per the germline V gene, CDR1 is SGHVT and CDR2 is SQSDAQ. The CDR3 has 13 amino acids. DNA of the CDR3: TGTGCCAGCAGCCCTGTCTCGGGGACTGAAGCTTTCTTT. This translates into CASSPVSGTEAFF.

This chain uses TRBV29-1 with TRBJ1-5; 7 bases are shared with TRBD1. CDR1 and CDR2 from the germline V gene are SQVTM and ANQGSEA. The ends lost 4 bases at V and 3 bases at J; junction bases unmatched: 3. This CDR3 is built from 13 residues. In DNA form, the CDR3 reads TGCAGCGTTGTGACAGGGATCAATCAGCCCCAGCATTTT. Its protein product is CSVVTGINQPQHF.

The chain links TRBV30 to TRBJ1-1, with TRBD1 identical over 7 bases. This CDR3 region has 14 residues. From germline, CDR1 is GTSNPN and CDR2 SVGIG (reference sequence). The ends lost 2 bases at V and 3 bases at J; junction bases unmatched: 6. This CDR3 reads CAWSPLQGHTEAFF. The CDR3 DNA reads TGTGCCTGGAGTCCATTACAGGGGCACACTGAAGCTTTCTTT.

CDR3 bases: TGTGCCAGTCAGGGGACAGGGGGCGCCGTGTCGGATGGCTACACCTTC. Translation gives CASQGTGGAVSDGYTF. The rearrangement links TRBV9 to TRBJ1-2; 12 positions match TRBD1. Trimming took 8 bases from V and 6 from J; bases not matched to a gene: 14. The CDR3 has 16 residues. The germline CDR1 and CDR2 sequences are SGDLS and YYNGEE. The whole variable domain, filled in from reference TRBV9 and TRBJ1-2, reads DSGVTQTPKHLITATGQRVTLRCSPRSGDLSVYWYQQSLDQGLQFLIQYYNGEERAKGNILERFSAQQFPDLHSELNLSSLELGDSALYFCASQGTGGAVSDGYTFGSGTRLTVV.

The chain recombines TRBV19 with TRBJ2-3; D gene unclear. Germline-derived CDR1 and CDR2 are LNHDA and SQIVND (reference sequence). The CDR3 sequence is 14 residues long. The ends were cut back, 5 bases at V and 0 bases at J, with 9 bases in the middle. The CDR3, as DNA: TGTGCCAGTAGTTTCGAGGCTAGCACAGATACGCAGTATTTT. Protein: CASSFEASTDTQYF.

The CDR3 is CASSTDRNQPQHF. CDR3 bases: TGTGCCAGCAGCACGGACAGAAATCAGCCCCAGCATTTT. This chain joins TRBV7-3 and TRBJ1-5; a weak D match, TRBD1 (6 bases). The CDR3 consists of 13 residues. Germline CDR1 SGHTA, CDR2 FQGTGA. The germline V and J ends were trimmed by 5 bases and 4 bases, with 9 bases remaining between them.

The chain carries TRBV4-2 and TRBJ2-7, with D maybe TRBD1 (5 bases). From germline, CDR1 is LGHNA and CDR2 YNFKEQ. The CDR3 covers 14 residues. The germline V and J ends were trimmed by 0 bases and 3 bases, with 9 bases remaining between them. Written as DNA, the CDR3 is TGTGCCAGCAGCCAAGAAACAGGCGGCTACGAGCAGTACTTC. This translates into CASSQETGGYEQYF.

The V call is TRBV7-9, the J call TRBJ1-5; no clear D. CDR1 is SEHNR, CDR2 FQNEAQ, per germline (reference sequence). The CDR3 covers 11 residues. Here the CDR3 reads CAAFSHQPQHF. The CDR3 DNA reads TGTGCAGCGTTCAGCCATCAGCCCCAGCATTTT.

The chain employs TRBV2 and TRBJ1-5; D is perhaps TRBD1 (6 bases). The CDR3 loop spans 14 amino acids. The germline V gene encodes CDR1 SNHLY and CDR2 FYNNEI. Between the trimmed V and J ends, which lost 6 bases and 0 bases, there was a span of 9 bases. The CDR3 nucleotides are TGTGCCAGCAGCCAGGGGAATAGCAATCAGCCCCAGCATTTT. It translates to CASSQGNSNQPQHF. Full variable domain (outside the CDR3, taken from reference TRBV2 and TRBJ1-5): EPEVTQTPSHQVTQMGQEVILRCVPISNHLYFYWYRQILGQKVEFLVSFYNNEISEKSEIFDDQFSVERPDGSNFTLKIRSTKLEDSAMYFCASSQGNSNQPQHFGDGTRLSIL.

The chain joins TRBV6-1 to TRBJ1-6; 7 bases match TRBD1. CDR3 length: 14 amino acids. V shed 2 bases and J 9 bases; nucleotides not matched to a gene: 4. Germline V lookup: CDR1 MNHNS, CDR2 SASEGT. CDR3 protein: CASSERDRVSPLHF. The CDR3 DNA sequence: TGTGCCAGCAGTGAACGAGACAGGGTTTCACCCCTCCACTTT.

This clone was found once. V and J are TRBV7-8 and TRBJ1-6; D perhaps matches TRBD1 (5 bases). Germline V gene sequence: CDR1 SGHVS, CDR2 FQNEAQ. The CDR3 is made up of 16 amino acids. V was cut by 5 bases and J by 9 bases, with 20 bases left in between. The CDR3 bases are TGTGCCAGCAGCGCCTCGGCCCTGGGGGGTACTTCACCCCTCCACTTT. The encoded protein is CASSASALGGTSPLHF.

The chain has TRBV7-2 and TRBJ1-1; a possible D gene is TRBD1 (5 bases). CDR1 is SGHTA, CDR2 FQGNSA, per germline. With 5 bases removed from V and 1 base from J, the gap between germline ends came to 14 bases. The CDR3 spans 15 residues. CDR3: CASSHHLGENTEAFF. The DNA for the CDR3 is TGTGCCAGCAGCCATCACCTAGGGGAGAACACTGAAGCTTTCTTT.